This entry is about one T cell receptor (beta chain). Its target is not known. These data belong to a study of Ad26.COV2.S vaccination and SARS-CoV-2 variants. The study, taken as a whole, reports: Considerable breadth of spike-specific CD8+ and CD4+ T cell responses has reportedly been documented following vaccination.

Generated by immunoSEQ multiplex PCR, the TCRdb table keeps only in-frame clones and is missing some. Of about 39,000 clones detected, roughly 84% appear once; the ten largest clones hold around half. CDR3 size: 16 residues. Germline CDR1 reads LGHDT; CDR2 reads YNNKEL (reference sequence). V was shortened by 3 bases and J by 5 bases, with 17 bases between the two germline ends. Sequencing was performed on peripheral blood, taken after recovery from COVID-19. This chain joins TRBV3-1 (or the pseudogene TRBV3-2) and TRBJ2-1, with TRBD2 as a possible D gene (6 bases). This clonotype was obtained from a human donor who had recovered from COVID-19. The CDR3, as DNA: TGTGCCAGCAGCCATCCCCTCCGGGACTTCCACAATGAGCAGTTCTTC. It translates to CASSHPLRDFHNEQFF.